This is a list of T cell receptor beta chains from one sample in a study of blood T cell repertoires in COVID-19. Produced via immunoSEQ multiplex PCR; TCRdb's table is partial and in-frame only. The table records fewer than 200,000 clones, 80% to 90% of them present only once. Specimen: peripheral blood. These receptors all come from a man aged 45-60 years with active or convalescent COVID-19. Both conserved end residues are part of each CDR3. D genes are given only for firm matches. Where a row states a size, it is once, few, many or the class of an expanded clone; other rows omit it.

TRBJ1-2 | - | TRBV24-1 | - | CATHDSSYGYTF | TGTGCCACCCACGACAGTTCCTATGGCTACACCTTC
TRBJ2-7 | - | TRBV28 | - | CASSSQGPEQYF | TGTGCCAGCAGTTCACAGGGCCCCGAGCAGTACTTC
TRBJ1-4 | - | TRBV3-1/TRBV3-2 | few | CASSQLGSEATNEKLFF | TGTGCCAGCAGCCAATTGGGGAGTGAGGCAACTAATGAAAAACTGTTTTTT
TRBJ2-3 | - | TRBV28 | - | CATAGPVDTQYF | TGTGCCACCGCGGGCCCGGTGGATACGCAGTATTTT
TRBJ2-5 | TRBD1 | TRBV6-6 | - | CASSRDRGQETQYF | TGTGCCAGCAGTAGGGACAGGGGCCAAGAGACCCAGTACTTC
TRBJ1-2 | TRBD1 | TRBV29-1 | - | CSVGTGVSYGYTF | TGCAGCGTCGGGACAGGGGTGAGCTATGGCTACACCTTC
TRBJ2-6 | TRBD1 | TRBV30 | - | CAWARLTGDVLTF | TGTGCCTGGGCCAGATTGACAGGGGACGTCCTGACTTTC
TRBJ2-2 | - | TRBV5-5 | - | CASSFSGVTGELFF | TGTGCCAGCAGCTTTTCCGGTGTCACCGGGGAGCTGTTTTTT
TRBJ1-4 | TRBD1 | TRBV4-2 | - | CASSQTNSGTENEKLFF | TGTGCCAGCAGCCAAACCAACTCCGGGACAGAGAATGAAAAACTGTTTTTT
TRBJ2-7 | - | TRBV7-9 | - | CASSDPRGSYEQYF | TGTGCCAGCAGCGATCCGCGGGGAAGCTACGAGCAGTACTTC